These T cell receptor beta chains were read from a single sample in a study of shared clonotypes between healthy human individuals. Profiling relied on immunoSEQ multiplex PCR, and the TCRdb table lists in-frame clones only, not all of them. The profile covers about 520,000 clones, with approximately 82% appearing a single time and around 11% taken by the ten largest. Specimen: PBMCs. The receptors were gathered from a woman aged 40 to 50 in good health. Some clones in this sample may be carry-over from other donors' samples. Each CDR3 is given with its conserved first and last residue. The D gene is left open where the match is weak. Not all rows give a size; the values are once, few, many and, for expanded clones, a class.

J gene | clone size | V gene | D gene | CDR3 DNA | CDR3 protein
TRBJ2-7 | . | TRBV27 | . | TGTGCCAGCAGTCCCACTGGGGGCCTCCCCGAATACGAGCAGTACTTC | CASSPTGGLPEYEQYF
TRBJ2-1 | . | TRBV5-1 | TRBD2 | TGCGCCAGCAGCTTGGCCGGTGGGACTAGCGGCCTGAAGTTCTTC | CASSLAGGTSGLKFF
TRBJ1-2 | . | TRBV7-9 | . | TGTGCCAGCAGCTTGGCCCAAGACCGCGTCTGGGGCTACACCTTC | CASSLAQDRVWGYTF
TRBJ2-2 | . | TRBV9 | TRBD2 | TGTGCCAGCAGCACACTAGCGGGGGGTATGGACGGGGAGCTGTTTTTT | CASSTLAGGMDGELFF
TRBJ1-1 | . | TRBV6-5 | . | TGTGCCAGCAGTTCCGTCACAGGGCGCCCCATCCTCCAAGCTTTCTTT | CASSSVTGRPILQAFF
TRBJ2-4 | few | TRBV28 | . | TGTGCCAGCAGTTTTCTCAGGGAAAACATTCAGTACTTC | CASSFLRENIQYF
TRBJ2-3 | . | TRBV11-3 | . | TGTGCCAGCAGCATTGGGAGGGGGCCAAGCACAGATACGCAGTATTTT | CASSIGRGPSTDTQYF
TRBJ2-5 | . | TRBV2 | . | TGTGCCACCACGAAGGGAGAGACCCAGTACTTC | CATTKGETQYF
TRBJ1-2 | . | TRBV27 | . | TGTGCCAGCAGTTCCGCCGGGCAGGGGAGGTTTTATGGCTACACCTTC | CASSSAGQGRFYGYTF
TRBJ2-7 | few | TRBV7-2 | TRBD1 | TGTGCCAGCAGCCACGGGACAGTCGGCGAGCAGTACTTC | CASSHGTVGEQYF
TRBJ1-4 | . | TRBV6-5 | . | TGTGCCAGCAGTTACGGCAGGGTGGGGGAAAAACTGTTTTTT | CASSYGRVGEKLFF
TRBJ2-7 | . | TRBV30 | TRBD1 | TGTGCCTGGAGTCTGGGGACAGTGTACGAGCAGTACTTC | CAWSLGTVYEQYF
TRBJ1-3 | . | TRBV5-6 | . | TGTGCCAGCAGCTCGGCTACAGGGAACTCTGGAAACACCATATATTTT | CASSSATGNSGNTIYF
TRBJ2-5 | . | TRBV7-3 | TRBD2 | TGTGCCAGCAGTGGCGGGAGGGAAGAGACCCAGTACTTC | CASSGGREETQYF
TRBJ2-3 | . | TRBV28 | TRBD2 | TGTGCCAGCAGTCCCCTAGCGGTGGGCAGCACAGATACGCAGTATTTT | CASSPLAVGSTDTQYF
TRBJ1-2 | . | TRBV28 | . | TGTGCCAGCAGTACCCCGCTTGGAAGAATCGGAAACTATGGCTACACCTTC | CASSTPLGRIGNYGYTF
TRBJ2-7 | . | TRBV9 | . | TGTGCCAGCAGCGTAGATGTCGGGTACTCCTACGAGCAGTACTTC | CASSVDVGYSYEQYF
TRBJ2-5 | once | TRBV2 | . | TGTGCCAGCAGGGCCCCGGGCGAGACCCAGTACTTC | CASRAPGETQYF
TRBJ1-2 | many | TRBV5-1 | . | TGCGCCAGCAGCTTGGGAAACGGTAACTATGGCTACACCTTC | CASSLGNGNYGYTF
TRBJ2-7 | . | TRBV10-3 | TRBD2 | TGTGCCATCAGCCCTGGACTAGCGGGAGGCCACGAGCAGTACTTC | CAISPGLAGGHEQYF
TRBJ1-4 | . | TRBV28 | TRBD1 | TGTGCCAGCAGTTTCGGCAGGGGGGGATCTAATGAAAAACTGTTTTTT | CASSFGRGGSNEKLFF
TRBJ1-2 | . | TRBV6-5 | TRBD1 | TGTGCCAGCAGTAGGGGACAGATGAACTATGGCTACACCTTC | CASSRGQMNYGYTF
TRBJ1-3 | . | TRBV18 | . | TGTGCCAGCTCACCGGCGACCGCAGGGCGCTCTGGAAACACCATATATTTT | CASSPATAGRSGNTIYF
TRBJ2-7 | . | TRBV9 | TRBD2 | TGTGCCAGCAGCGGTGGACTAGCGGAGCACTACGAGCAGTACTTC | CASSGGLAEHYEQYF
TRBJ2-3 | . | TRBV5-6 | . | TGTGCCAGCAGCTTGGTAGGTGCCCAGGGATGGTCGGATACGCAGTATTTT | CASSLVGAQGWSDTQYF
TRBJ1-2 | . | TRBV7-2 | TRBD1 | TGTGCCAGCAGCTCCGGACAGGGAATTTATGGCTACACCTTC | CASSSGQGIYGYTF
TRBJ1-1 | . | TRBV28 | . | TGTGCCAGCAGTCCCCTACCCCGGGGCTCGAACACTGAAGCTTTCTTT | CASSPLPRGSNTEAFF
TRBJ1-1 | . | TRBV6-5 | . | TGTGCCAGCAGTTTCCAAACAGGGACCACTGAAGCTTTCTTT | CASSFQTGTTEAFF
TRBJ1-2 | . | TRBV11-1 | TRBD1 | TGTGCCAGCAGCCCACGGACAGGGAATGGCTACACCTTC | CASSPRTGNGYTF
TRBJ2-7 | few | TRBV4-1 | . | TGCGCCAGCAGCCAAGCTGAGGGGGGGGTCTACGAGCAGTACTTC | CASSQAEGGVYEQYF
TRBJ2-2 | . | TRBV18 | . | TGTGCCAGCTCACCAGCGTGGGGGCAGAGCACCGGGGAGCTGTTTTTT | CASSPAWGQSTGELFF
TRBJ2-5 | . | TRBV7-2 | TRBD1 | TGTGCCAGCAGCTTATCAGGGACAGGGGATGGGGAGACCCAGTACTTC | CASSLSGTGDGETQYF
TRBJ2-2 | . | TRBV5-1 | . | TGCGCCAGCAGCTCCGGACAGGAGGGCGGGGAGCTGTTTTTT | CASSSGQEGGELFF
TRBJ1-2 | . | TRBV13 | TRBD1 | TGTGCCAGCAGCTTCAGGGGGCCCAATAACTATGGCTACACCTTC | CASSFRGPNNYGYTF
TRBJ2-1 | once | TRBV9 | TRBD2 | TGTGCCAGCAGCGTCTCCGGGACTAGCGTTGTATCAAATGAGCAGTTCTTC | CASSVSGTSVVSNEQFF
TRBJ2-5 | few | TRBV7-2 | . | TGTGCCAGCAGCTTAGTGGCAGGGATTCGAGGGGTAGAGACCCAGTACTTC | CASSLVAGIRGVETQYF
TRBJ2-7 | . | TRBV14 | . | TGTGCCAGCAGCCAATGGGGGGTTGGGGAGCAGTACTTC | CASSQWGVGEQYF
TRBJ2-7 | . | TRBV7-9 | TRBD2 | TGTGCCACAGGGGGACTAGCGAATTACGAGCAGTACTTC | CATGGLANYEQYF
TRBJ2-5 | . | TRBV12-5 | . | TGTGCTAGTGGTTTGTGGGTGGGAGGTGCGGTAGAGACCCAGTACTTC | CASGLWVGGAVETQYF
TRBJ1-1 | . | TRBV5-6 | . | TGTGCCAGCAGCCCGCTGAGGGAGGTTGTCACTGAAGCTTTCTTT | CASSPLREVVTEAFF